The 30 T cell receptor beta chains in this list originate from one sample, sequenced in a study of blood T cells in healthy people across ages. Sample-barcoded 5' priming and a J-beta primer mix drove a second PCR of roughly 7 to 11 cycles. From the 5' RACE reads, TCRdb called clonotypes with MiXCR, one entry per CDR3 protein. The sample carries around 1,900,000 distinct CDR3 sequences, about 39% recorded once. Sequenced material: blood. Receptor source: a human donor in good health.

Worth noting for this clonotype: One junction end disagrees with the germline gene, perhaps due to a read error. The CDR3 DNA sequence: TGCGCCAGCAGCGTAGAGGTCCTGGGTGAAGCTTTCTTT. Amino acid sequence: CASSVEVLGEAFF. The V and J genes are TRBV9 and TRBJ1-1; D call uncertain. This CDR3 comprises 13 residues. Germline V gene lookup returns CDR1 SGDLS and CDR2 YYNGEE.

The V and J genes are TRBV6-2 or TRBV6-3 and TRBJ2-7; D gene unclear. This CDR3 has 12 residues. The V and J ends lost 6 bases and 2 bases respectively, with 8 bases between them. CDR1 is MNHEY and CDR2 is SVGEGT in the germline V gene. CDR3 sequence: CASRDVTYEQYF. The CDR3 DNA reads TGTGCCAGCAGGGACGTTACCTACGAGCAGTACTTC.

The J gene is TRBJ2-1, the V gene TRBV6-1, with TRBD1 matching over 9 bases. The germline V gene has CDR1 MNHNS and CDR2 SASEGT. CDR3 size: 15 residues. Germline trimming cut 7 bases from V and 3 bases from J; bases unmatched to any gene: 7. The CDR3 here is CASNSGQGFYNEQFF. For the CDR3, the DNA is TGTGCCAGCAACTCGGGACAGGGCTTCTACAATGAGCAGTTCTTC.

V usage is TRBV6-5 and J usage is TRBJ2-7; maybe TRBD2 (5 bases). CDR1 and CDR2 from the germline V gene are MNHEY and SVGAGI. The CDR3 spans 15 residues. The V end was cut by 2 bases, the J end by 4 bases, with 15 bases between. CDR3 in amino acids: CASSYGLAQLYEQYF. As DNA, the CDR3 is TGTGCCAGCAGTTACGGCTTAGCGCAGCTATACGAGCAGTACTTC.

V gene TRBV7-6 combines with J gene TRBJ2-7; D call uncertain. Trimming pared 2 bases from V and 2 bases from J, leaving 16 bases between. This CDR3 spans 16 amino acids. Looked up from germline, CDR1 is SGHVS and CDR2 is FNYEAQ. The CDR3, as DNA: TGTGCCAGCAGCTTAATTCCGCCCAGATTAACCTACGAGCAGTACTTC. Protein: CASSLIPPRLTYEQYF.

V and J are TRBV19 and TRBJ2-4; maybe TRBD2 (5 bases). The CDR3 covers 12 residues. Trimming left V 6 bases short and J 13 bases short, with 16 bases between. Looked up from germline, CDR1 is LNHDA and CDR2 is SQIVND (reference sequence). The CDR3 spells CASSTVVGEQYF. The DNA of the CDR3 is TGTGCCAGTAGCACGGTGGTCGGGGAGCAGTACTTC.

This clonotype was recorded many times. The chain is built from TRBV9 and TRBJ1-2, with 7 bases identical to TRBD1. The CDR3 is made up of 14 amino acids. Germline V gene sequence: CDR1 SGDLS, CDR2 YYNGEE. CDR3 protein: CASSFRDSNYGYTF. The CDR3, as DNA: TGTGCTTCCTCCTTCCGGGACAGCAACTATGGCTACACCTTC. The full variable domain, with the rest looked up from reference TRBV9 and TRBJ1-2, is DSGVTQTPKHLITATGQRVTLRCSPRSGDLSVYWYQQSLDQGLQFLIQYYNGEERAKGNILERFSAQQFPDLHSELNLSSLELGDSALYFCASSFRDSNYGYTFGSGTRLTVV.

This CDR3 is CASSNGQGGRSYGYTF. The CDR3 DNA is TGTGCCAGCAGCAACGGACAGGGAGGACGTAGCTATGGCTACACCTTC. The rearrangement links TRBV12-3 or TRBV12-4 to TRBJ1-2, with 8 bases lining up with TRBD1. CDR3 size: 16 residues. V lost 6 bases to trimming and J lost 4 bases; unmatched junction nucleotides: 13.

This clonotype was seen a handful of times. The chain is built from TRBV9 and TRBJ1-2; TRBD1 matches 7 bases. Unmatched junction bases numbered 10, after V lost 4 bases and J lost 7 bases. The CDR3 has 14 residues. Germline CDR1 and CDR2: SGDLS and YYNGEE. The CDR3 DNA follows: TGTGCCAGCAGCCCAGCTGGGACAGAGACTGGCTACACCTTC. This translates into CASSPAGTETGYTF.

V gene TRBV9 combines with J gene TRBJ2-2, with D hard to call. Germline assignment: CDR1 SGDLS and CDR2 YYNGEE. Trimming stripped 4 bases from V and 5 bases from J, with 9 bases between. This CDR3 is 13 amino acids long. CDR3 nucleotides: TGTGCCAGCAGCCGCCTAACGACCGGGGAGCTGTTTTTT. As protein: CASSRLTTGELFF.

The V and J genes are TRBV14 and TRBJ2-1; D gene unclear. The germline V gene has CDR1 SGHDN and CDR2 FVKESK. V lost 1 base, J lost 8 bases, and 15 bases lay in between. The CDR3 totals 15 residues. The CDR3 reads CASSQVRPTDHEQFF. CDR3 bases: TGTGCCAGCAGCCAAGTACGGCCCACCGACCATGAGCAGTTCTTC.

The V and J genes are TRBV3-1 and TRBJ2-3; the D gene is possibly TRBD2 (7 bases). Trimming cost V 8 bases and J 2 bases, with 26 bases left between them. From germline, CDR1 is LGHDT and CDR2 YNNKEL (reference sequence). The CDR3 length is 18 residues. The CDR3 coding sequence is TGTGCCAGCGCACAAACGGGGAAGCGGGACATAAACACAGATACGCAGTATTTT. Residues: CASAQTGKRDINTDTQYF.

This chain links TRBV7-2 with TRBJ2-3; the D gene is possibly TRBD1 (5 bases). There are 20 residues in the CDR3. The ends were cut back, 2 bases at V and 4 bases at J, with 28 bases in the middle. Per germline, CDR1 SGHTA and CDR2 FQGNSA. For the CDR3, the DNA is TGTGCCAGCAGCTTACCCCCAGGAGACAGTAGATACCTCTACGCAGATACGCAGTATTTT. It codes for CASSLPPGDSRYLYADTQYF.

The V gene is TRBV6-6, the J gene TRBJ1-2, with D hard to call. V lost 2 bases, J lost 0 bases, and 16 bases lay in between. This CDR3 has 17 amino acids. The germline V gene encodes CDR1 MNHNY and CDR2 SVGAGI (reference sequence). This CDR3 reads CASSYDGLSTSNYGYTF. CDR3 nucleotides: TGTGCCAGCAGTTACGACGGATTGAGTACGTCTAACTATGGCTACACCTTC.

This clonotype was seen a single time. The chain joins TRBV2 to TRBJ1-3; D gene ambiguous. Looked up from germline, CDR1 is SNHLY and CDR2 is FYNNEI. The CDR3 extends over 16 amino acids. V gave up 3 bases and J gave up 5 bases, with 17 bases separating them. The CDR3 here is CASSDPRWGLRNTIYF. The CDR3 region has the DNA TGTGCCAGCAGTGACCCCCGGTGGGGTTTGAGAAACACCATATATTTT.

This clonotype was seen more than once but under ten times. One junction end disagrees with the germline gene, perhaps due to a read error. The chain uses TRBV7-2 and TRBJ2-1, with 9 nucleotides matching TRBD2. The CDR3 consists of 12 residues. Germline lookup yields CDR1 SGHTA and CDR2 FQGNSA. Here the CDR3 DNA reads TGTGCCAGCGGCTTAGGCGGGGGGGCCAAGTTCTTC. This gives the protein CASGLGGGAKFF.

This clonotype has more than one count but fewer than ten. The chain is built from TRBV4-3 and TRBJ1-2; a weak D match, TRBD1 (6 bases). V was pared by 0 bases and J by 4 bases, with 12 bases between. CDR3 length equals 15 residues. Per the germline V gene, CDR1 is LGHNA and CDR2 is YSLEER. CDR3 sequence reads: CASSQDLTGTYGYTF. The CDR3, as DNA: TGCGCCAGCAGCCAAGATCTAACAGGGACCTATGGCTACACCTTC.

This clonotype appeared a single time. The CDR3 spells CAISRGETEAFF. Here the CDR3 DNA reads TGTGCCATCAGTAGGGGGGAGACTGAAGCTTTCTTT. J is TRBJ1-1 and V is TRBV10-3, with D possibly being TRBD1 (6 bases). Per the germline V gene, CDR1 is ENHRY and CDR2 is SYGVKD. V was cut by 5 bases and J by 5 bases, with 9 bases left in between. The CDR3 runs to 12 residues.

The rearrangement joins TRBV20-1 to TRBJ1-2; maybe TRBD1 (6 bases). V was clipped by 0 bases and J by 3 bases, with 14 bases between them. CDR1 is DFQATT, CDR2 SNEGSKA, per germline (reference sequence). This CDR3 has 15 residues. The CDR3 coding sequence is TGCAGTGCTAGAGACCCAGTGGGGGGCGACTATGGCTACACCTTC. It yields the protein CSARDPVGGDYGYTF.

The chain has TRBV27 and TRBJ1-2; D is perhaps TRBD1 (6 bases). The germline V gene encodes CDR1 MNHEY and CDR2 SMNVEV (reference sequence). The CDR3 sequence is 15 residues long. Between the trimmed V and J ends, which lost 5 bases and 8 bases, there was a span of 21 bases. DNA of the CDR3: TGTGCCAGCAGTCCCGGGGGGGGCATAGGATGGGGCTACACCTTC. It codes for CASSPGGGIGWGYTF.

In this sample, this clonotype turned up a few times. The chain links TRBV20-1 to TRBJ1-2; a possible D gene is TRBD1 (5 bases). Germline values: CDR1 DFQATT, CDR2 SNEGSKA (reference sequence). The CDR3 consists of 15 residues. Trimming stripped 0 bases from V and 2 bases from J, with 13 bases between. In nucleotides, the CDR3 is TGCAGTGCTAGAGACGCTCGGGGGACGAACTATGGCTACACCTTC. This gives the protein CSARDARGTNYGYTF.

Points on this clonotype: The junction and the germline gene differ at one end; a read error may be behind it. DNA for the CDR3: TGTGCCAGCAGTTTGGGCCGGACAGGGGGATTGAAGACTGAAGCTTTCTTT. Its translation is CASSLGRTGGLKTEAFF. This chain connects TRBV28 to TRBJ1-1; the match to TRBD1 covers 10 bases. Germline CDR1 and CDR2: MDHEN and SYDVKM. This CDR3 contains 17 residues. Together with reference TRBV28 and TRBJ1-1, the CDR3 gives the full variable domain: DVKVTQSSRYLVKRTGEKVFLECVQDMDHENMFWYRQDPGLGLRLIYFSYDVKMKEKGDIPEGYSVSREKKERFSLILESASTNQTSMYLCASSLGRTGGLKTEAFFGQGTRLTVV.

Points on this clonotype: A read error may produce the germline difference seen at one junction end. The chain employs TRBV11-2 and TRBJ1-1; tentatively, D is TRBD1 (5 bases). CDR3 length equals 14 residues. Looked up from germline, CDR1 is SGHAT and CDR2 is FQNNGV. The CDR3 here is CASRLATANTEAFF. The CDR3 DNA follows: TGTGCCAGCCGCTTAGCGACAGCGAACACTGAAGCTTTCTTT.

The J gene is TRBJ2-3, the V gene TRBV24-1; D might be TRBD2 (6 bases). CDR1 KGHDR and CDR2 SFDVKD come from the germline V gene. With 5 bases removed from V and 0 bases from J, the gap between germline ends came to 8 bases. The CDR3 spans 14 residues. CDR3 loop: CATSGRESTDTQYF. In nucleotides, the CDR3 is TGTGCCACCAGTGGGCGGGAAAGCACAGATACGCAGTATTTT.

This clonotype came up a few times. The genes are TRBV5-1 and TRBJ2-3; D is perhaps TRBD1 (6 bases). V shed 3 bases and J shed 6 bases, with 14 bases lying between them. The germline V gene encodes CDR1 SGHRS and CDR2 YFSETQ. There are 14 residues in the CDR3. The CDR3 sequence is CASSYPQGSDTQYF. CDR3 bases: TGCGCCAGCAGCTACCCACAGGGTTCGGATACGCAGTATTTT.

There are a few counts of this clonotype. The rearrangement joins TRBV7-2 to TRBJ1-2; D not certain. The V and J ends lost 0 bases and 4 bases respectively, with 12 bases between them. Germline V CDR1 and CDR2: SGHTA, FQGNSA. The CDR3 has 15 amino acids. The DNA of the CDR3 is TGTGCCAGCAGCTTAGCTGGCAGCCACCTCTATGGCTACACCTTC. This codes for CASSLAGSHLYGYTF.

Concerning this clonotype itself: One end of the junction fails to match germline, which may point to a read error. The V gene is TRBV7-2, the J gene TRBJ2-5, with 7 nucleotides matching TRBD1. Germline V gene lookup returns CDR1 SGHTA and CDR2 FQGNSA. This CDR3 contains 14 residues. This chain's CDR3 is CASGLDRAQETQYF. The CDR3 coding sequence is TGTGCCAGCGGCTTAGACAGGGCGCAAGAGACCCAGTACTTC.

This clonotype was recorded a few times. V is TRBV7-9 and J is TRBJ2-7, with TRBD1 as a possible D gene (6 bases). V was pared by 10 bases and J by 3 bases, with 19 bases between. CDR3 length: 14 residues. Per germline, CDR1 SEHNR and CDR2 FQNEAQ (reference sequence). CDR3 nucleotides: TGTGCCATCCTCGACCAGGACAGCAACTACGAGCAGTACTTC. Protein: CAILDQDSNYEQYF.

This clonotype was picked up a small number of times. The chain combines TRBV10-3 with TRBJ1-4; D not resolved. CDR3 length equals 13 residues. Trimming took 10 bases from V and 5 from J, leaving 14 bases between them. Germline CDR1 and CDR2: ENHRY and SYGVKD. The CDR3 DNA follows: TGTGCCACCAGCCCAGTCGTAAATGAAAAACTGTTTTTT. Its translation: CATSPVVNEKLFF.

The gene calls are TRBV7-3 and TRBJ2-5, with D perhaps matching TRBD1 or TRBD2 (6 bases each). Judging by the DNA end, TRBJ2-7 fits better; the J call may be wrong. Germline V CDR1 and CDR2: SGHTA, FQGTGA. The CDR3 is 15 amino acids. The CDR3 loop is CASSLSSGGPNEQYF. The CDR3 coding sequence is TGTGCCAGCAGCTTATCCTCCGGGGGCCCGAACGAGCAGTACTTC.